A selection of T cell receptor beta chains follows, all from one sample in a study of blood T cells in healthy people across ages. TCRdb called the 5' RACE reads again in MiXCR, with one record for every CDR3 protein. The sample has some 890,000 distinct CDR3 sequences; 29% are singletons. These data were likewise used in another study, on T cells of mothers and their children.

What was sequenced was blood. The source is a woman between 40 and 50 years old in good health. Each CDR3 is given with its conserved first and last residue. The D gene is left open where the match is weak. Not all rows give a size; the values are once, few, many and, for expanded clones, a class.

size	V	D	J	DNA	CDR3
NA	TRBV20-1	NA	TRBJ1-1	TGCAGTGCAGCAGGATTTGCGAACACTGAAGCTTTCTTT	CSAAGFANTEAFF
NA	TRBV20-1	NA	TRBJ2-5	TGCAGTGCCACAATGGCATCAGACAGGCCTGACCAAGAGACCCAGTACTTC	CSATMASDRPDQETQYF
NA	TRBV5-1	NA	TRBJ1-2	TGCGCCAGCAGCTTGGGCCCGTCGAGGAGCTACACCTTC	CASSLGPSRSYTF
many	TRBV28	TRBD1	TRBJ2-3	TGTGCCAGCAGCCCAGGGGGCTTAGGTACGCAGTATTTT	CASSPGGLGTQYF
NA	TRBV20-1	NA	TRBJ1-5	TGCAGTGCGCCTGGACTTAGCAATCAGCCCCAGCATTTT	CSAPGLSNQPQHF
NA	TRBV4-1	NA	TRBJ1-1	TGCGCCAGCAGCCAAGAAAGGGGGACGGCCGGGTCTTTCTTT	CASSQERGTAGSFF
NA	TRBV20-1	NA	TRBJ1-5	TGCAGTGCTAGTCCCCCAGGGGAAGTGGGTCAGCCCCAGCATTTT	CSASPPGEVGQPQHF
many	TRBV18	NA	TRBJ2-3	TGTGCCAGCTCACCACAAGCTAGAAGACTCGCAGATACGCAGTATTTT	CASSPQARRLADTQYF
NA	TRBV20-1	NA	TRBJ2-1	TGCAGTGCTAGAGATAGCGGACGGGGCTACAATGAGCAGTTCTTC	CSARDSGRGYNEQFF
many	TRBV24-1	NA	TRBJ2-3	TGTGCCACCAGTGATTTGCCAGGTTCTAGCACAGATACGCAGTATTTT	CATSDLPGSSTDTQYF
many	TRBV10-3	NA	TRBJ2-7	TGTGCCATCAGTGACACCGGGGTAGCCTCCTACGAGCAGTACTTC	CAISDTGVASYEQYF
NA	TRBV14	NA	TRBJ1-6	TGTGCCAGCAGCCCGCGTAGGATGAGTAATTCACCCCTCCACTTT	CASSPRRMSNSPLHF
NA	TRBV6-2/TRBV6-3	NA	TRBJ1-3	TGTGCCAGCAGCCCAAAGGGACAACTGTCTGGAAACACCATATATTTT	CASSPKGQLSGNTIYF
many	TRBV18	NA	TRBJ2-3	TGTGCCAGCTCATCAATCGGGGGGCCTAACACAGATACGCAGTATTTT	CASSSIGGPNTDTQYF
many	TRBV7-7	TRBD1	TRBJ2-5	TGTGCTAGCAGCTTAAGGCCAGGGGGCGGGGAGACCCAGTACTTC	CASSLRPGGGETQYF
NA	TRBV27	TRBD2	TRBJ2-1	TGTGCCAGCAGTGAACCTAGCGGGGGGCCCTTTTTACTGTTCTTC	CASSEPSGGPFLLFF